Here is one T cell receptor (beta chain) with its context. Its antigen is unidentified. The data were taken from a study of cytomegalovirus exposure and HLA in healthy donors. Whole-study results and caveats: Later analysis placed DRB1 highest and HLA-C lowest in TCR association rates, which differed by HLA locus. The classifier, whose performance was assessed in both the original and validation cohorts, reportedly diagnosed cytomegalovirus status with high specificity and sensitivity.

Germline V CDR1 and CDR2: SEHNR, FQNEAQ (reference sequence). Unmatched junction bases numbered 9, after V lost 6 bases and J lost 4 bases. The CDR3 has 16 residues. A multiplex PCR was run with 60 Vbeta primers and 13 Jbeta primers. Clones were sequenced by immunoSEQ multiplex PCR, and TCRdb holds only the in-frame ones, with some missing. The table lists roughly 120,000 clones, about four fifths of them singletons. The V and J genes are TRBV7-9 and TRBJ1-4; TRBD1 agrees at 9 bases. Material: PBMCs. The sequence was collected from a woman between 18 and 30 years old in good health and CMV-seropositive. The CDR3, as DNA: TGTGCCAGCAGTTTGACAGGGGGGACGATTAATGAAAAACTGTTTTTT. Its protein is CASSLTGGTINEKLFF. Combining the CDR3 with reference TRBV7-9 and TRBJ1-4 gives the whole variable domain DTGVSQNPRHKITKRGQNVTFRCDPISEHNRLYWYRQTLGQGPEFLTYFQNEAQLEKSRLLSDRFSAERPKGSFSTLEIQRTEQGDSAMYLCASSLTGGTINEKLFFGSGTQLSVL.